The clone carrying this T cell receptor (beta chain) was detected a few times. Germline CDR1 SGHRS, CDR2 YFSETQ. V was pared by 5 bases and J by 6 bases, with 17 bases between. This CDR3 has 15 residues. This record comes from a study of T cells after yellow fever vaccination. TCRdb processed the 5' RACE reads anew with MiXCR; each CDR3 protein has one entry. This table has a few hundred thousand distinct CDR3 sequences, approximately 4% appearing once. V is TRBV5-1 and J is TRBJ2-2; a possible D gene is TRBD1 (6 bases). Here the sequenced sample was PBMCs, taken 15 days after the yellow fever booster vaccination. The sequence was collected from a man between 18 and 29 years old who received the YFV17D yellow fever vaccine. CDR3 residues: CASRSGRGDAGELFF. The CDR3, as DNA: TGCGCCAGCAGGTCAGGCAGGGGAGATGCCGGGGAGCTGTTTTTT.